These 3 T cell receptor beta chains came from one sample sequenced in a study of control samples from healthy donors and cancer patients. Libraries were prepared by immunoSEQ multiplex PCR; TCRdb keeps only in-frame clonotypes and omits some of them. The repertoire holds about 60,000 clones, with roughly 90% as singletons. Sequencing input: PBMCs. These receptors were obtained from a man between 35 and 55 years old with colorectal cancer.

This clone was seen a handful of times. Other nucleotide sequences from this sample produce the same CDR3. The CDR3 spells CASSLGGENTEAFF. In DNA, the CDR3 is TGTGCCAGCAGCTTGGGCGGGGAGAACACTGAAGCTTTCTTT. The chain has TRBV5-4 and TRBJ1-1; the D is unclear. The CDR3 has 14 residues. Germline V gene lookup returns CDR1 SGHNT and CDR2 YYREEE (reference sequence). Deletions cut 0 bases from V and 1 base from J, with 7 bases between.

The CDR3 reads CASSAGTEETQYF. CDR3 in DNA: TGTGCCAGCAGCGCAGGGACAGAAGAGACCCAGTACTTC. The chain employs TRBV7-9 and TRBJ2-5, with 7 bases matching TRBD1. The CDR3 loop spans 13 amino acids. Germline loops: CDR1 SEHNR, CDR2 FQNEAQ (reference sequence). J was trimmed by 3 bases and V by 5 bases; bases with no gene match: 3. Combining the CDR3 with reference TRBV7-9 and TRBJ2-5 gives the whole variable domain DTGVSQNPRHKITKRGQNVTFRCDPISEHNRLYWYRQTLGQGPEFLTYFQNEAQLEKSRLLSDRFSAERPKGSFSTLEIQRTEQGDSAMYLCASSAGTEETQYFGPGTRLLVL.

The rearrangement uses TRBV4-2 and TRBJ1-2; no definite D call. This CDR3 spans 16 amino acids. CDR1 is LGHNA, CDR2 YNFKEQ, per germline. V lost 0 bases and J lost 7, with 18 bases in between. As DNA, the CDR3 is TGTGCCAGCAGCCAAGATCGTCGCATCGGTAAGGGTGGCTACACCTTC. It is translated as CASSQDRRIGKGGYTF.